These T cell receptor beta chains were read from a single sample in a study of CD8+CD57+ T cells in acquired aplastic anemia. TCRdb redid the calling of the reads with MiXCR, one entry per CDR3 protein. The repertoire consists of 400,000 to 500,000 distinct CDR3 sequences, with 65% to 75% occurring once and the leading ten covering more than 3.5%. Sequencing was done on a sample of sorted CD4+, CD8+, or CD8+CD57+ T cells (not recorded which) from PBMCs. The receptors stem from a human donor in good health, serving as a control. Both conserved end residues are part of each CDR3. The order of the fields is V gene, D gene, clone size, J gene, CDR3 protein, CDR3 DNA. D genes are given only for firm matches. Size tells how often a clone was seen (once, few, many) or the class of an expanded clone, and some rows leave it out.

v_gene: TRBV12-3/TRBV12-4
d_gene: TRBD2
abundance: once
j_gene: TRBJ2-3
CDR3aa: CASSLDPLAGGTDTQYF
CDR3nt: TGTGCCAGCAGTCTAGACCCCCTGGCGGGGGGCACAGATACGCAGTATTTT

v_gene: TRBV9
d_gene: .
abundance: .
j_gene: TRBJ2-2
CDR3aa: CASSREDSPISPLFF
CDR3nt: TGTGCCAGCAGCCGAGAGGACTCACCGATTTCACCGCTGTTTTTT

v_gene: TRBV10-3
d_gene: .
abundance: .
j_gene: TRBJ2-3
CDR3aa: CATRQGGPTDTQYF
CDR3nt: TGTGCCACCAGGCAGGGGGGGCCAACAGATACGCAGTATTTT

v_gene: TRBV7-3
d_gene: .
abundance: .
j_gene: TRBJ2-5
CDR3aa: CATSLGSGKTQYF
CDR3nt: TGTGCCACCAGCTTAGGCAGTGGGAAGACCCAGTACTTC

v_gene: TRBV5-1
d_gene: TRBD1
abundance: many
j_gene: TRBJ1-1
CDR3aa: CASSLELRGTEAFF
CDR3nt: TGCGCCAGCAGCTTGGAACTCAGGGGGACTGAAGCTTTCTTT

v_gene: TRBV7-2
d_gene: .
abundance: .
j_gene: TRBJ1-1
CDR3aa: CASSLRVTTTGGFF
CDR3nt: TGTGCCAGCAGCTTGCGGGTCACGACCACTGGGGGTTTCTTT

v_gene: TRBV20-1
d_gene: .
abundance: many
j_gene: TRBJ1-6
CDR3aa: CSARGPDSPLHF
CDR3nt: TGCAGTGCTAGAGGACCAGATTCACCCCTCCACTTT

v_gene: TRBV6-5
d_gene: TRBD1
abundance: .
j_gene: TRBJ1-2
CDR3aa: CASSGDRKGGYTF
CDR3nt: TGTGCCAGCAGTGGGGACAGGAAAGGTGGCTACACCTTC

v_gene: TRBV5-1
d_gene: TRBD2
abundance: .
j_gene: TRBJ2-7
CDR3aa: CASTPAVRAGRGEQYF
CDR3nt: TGCGCCAGCACACCGGCGGTGAGAGCGGGGAGGGGCGAGCAGTACTTC

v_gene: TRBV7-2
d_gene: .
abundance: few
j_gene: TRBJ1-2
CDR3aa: CASSLAAGYGYTF
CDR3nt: TGTGCCAGCAGCTTAGCGGCGGGGTATGGCTACACCTTC

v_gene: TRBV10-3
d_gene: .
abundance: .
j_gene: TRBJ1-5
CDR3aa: CACSPSESSNQPQHF
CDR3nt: TGTGCCTGCAGCCCTTCCGAGAGTAGCAATCAGCCCCAGCATTTT

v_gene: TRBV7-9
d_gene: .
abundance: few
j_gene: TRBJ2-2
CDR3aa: CASSLDWGTELFF
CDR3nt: TGTGCCAGCAGCTTAGATTGGGGGACGGAGCTGTTTTTT

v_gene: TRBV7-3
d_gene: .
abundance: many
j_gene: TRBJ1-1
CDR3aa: CASSPRRGDEAFF
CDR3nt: TGTGCCAGCAGCCCGCGGAGGGGCGATGAAGCTTTCTTT